This T cell receptor beta chain was identified during a study of early T cells in non-severe SARS-CoV-2 infection. Overall study context: RNA in bulk from unsorted whole blood was sequenced, and chains were unpaired. Study findings and constraints: Anti-spike CD8 responses were favored by VDJdb matching, which missed private and CD4 specificities.

CDR1 is SQVTM and CDR2 is ANQGSEA in the germline V gene. The V end lost 6 bases, the J end lost 0 bases, and 21 bases lay between the germline ends. This CDR3 has 18 residues. This clonotype turned up a few times. The antigen is not known. Each cDNA molecule carried a unique molecular identifier. From the 5' RACE reads, TCRdb called clonotypes with MiXCR, one entry per CDR3 protein. The sample carries approximately 90,000 distinct CDR3 sequences, over 9.5% recorded once. The V gene is TRBV29-1, the J gene TRBJ2-6; D possibly corresponds to TRBD1 (6 bases). Material: whole blood, obtained at baseline. The source is an adult who was a healthcare worker with PCR-confirmed SARS-CoV-2 infection or an uninfected control (not recorded which). The CDR3 here is CSVAWFRGDSSGANVLTF. CDR3 in DNA: TGCAGCGTGGCCTGGTTCAGGGGTGATAGCTCTGGGGCCAACGTCCTGACTTTC.